This entry lists 6 T cell receptor beta chains sequenced from one sample in a study of identical twins. TCRdb recomputed calls from the 5' RACE reads with MiXCR, one row per CDR3 protein. The sample carries about 720,000 distinct CDR3 sequences, 8.6% recorded once. The sample also formed part of further work on yellow fever vaccine responses in identical twins.

Input material: PBMCs. The receptors derive from a young woman in good health.

The CDR3 sequence: CASSLVLGGYETQYF. The DNA of the CDR3 is TGCGCCAGCAGCTTGGTTCTAGGGGGCTATGAGACCCAGTACTTC. This chain uses TRBV5-1 with TRBJ2-5; 7 positions match TRBD1. Germline CDR1 reads SGHRS; CDR2 reads YFSETQ. The CDR3 runs 15 residues. With V trimmed by 0 bases and J by 5 bases, 7 bases remained unmatched.

This sequence joins TRBV7-2 and TRBJ1-4, with 9 bases fitting TRBD1. The germline V gene has CDR1 SGHTA and CDR2 FQGNSA. CDR3 length equals 13 residues. Unmatched junction bases numbered 2, after V lost 5 bases and J lost 7 bases. The chain's CDR3 is CASSQTGGEKLFF. The CDR3, as DNA: TGTGCCAGCAGCCAGACAGGGGGTGAAAAACTGTTTTTT.

Details on this clonotype: One end of the junction varies from germline; a read error may be responsible. The CDR3 loop is CASSLPDFLNTDTQYF. The CDR3 DNA sequence: TGTGCTAGCAGCTTACCGGACTTTCTTAACACAGATACGCAGTATTTT. The gene calls are TRBV7-7 and TRBJ2-3; the D gene is possibly TRBD2 (5 bases). The germline V gene has CDR1 SSHAT and CDR2 FNYEAQ (reference sequence). The CDR3 totals 16 residues.

V usage is TRBV7-8 and J usage is TRBJ2-3; TRBD2 matches at 12 bases. After removal of 4 bases from V and 4 bases from J, the junction contained 3 bases not matched to a gene. The CDR3 sequence is 15 residues long. Germline CDR1 reads SGHVS; CDR2 reads FQNEAQ. CDR3: CASSWTSGTPDTQYF. The CDR3, as DNA: TGTGCCAGCAGCTGGACTAGCGGGACCCCAGATACGCAGTATTTT.

CDR3 DNA sequence: TGTGCCAGCAGCCCAATCATAGCGAGGGGGGATACGCAGTATTTT. Protein: CASSPIIARGDTQYF. V and J are TRBV12-3 or TRBV12-4 and TRBJ2-3, with D perhaps TRBD1 (6 bases). There are 15 residues in the CDR3. V gave up 6 bases and J gave up 6 bases, with 19 bases separating them.

Many counts were recorded for this clonotype. The chain uses TRBV28 and TRBJ2-3, with 13 positions matching TRBD2. Germline assignment: CDR1 MDHEN and CDR2 SYDVKM. This CDR3 has 16 amino acids. Trimming cost V 4 bases and J 5 bases; bases outside gene matches: 6. The CDR3, as DNA: TGTGCCAGCAGTTCTACTAGCGGGAGGGCCGAAGATACGCAGTATTTT. Protein: CASSSTSGRAEDTQYF.